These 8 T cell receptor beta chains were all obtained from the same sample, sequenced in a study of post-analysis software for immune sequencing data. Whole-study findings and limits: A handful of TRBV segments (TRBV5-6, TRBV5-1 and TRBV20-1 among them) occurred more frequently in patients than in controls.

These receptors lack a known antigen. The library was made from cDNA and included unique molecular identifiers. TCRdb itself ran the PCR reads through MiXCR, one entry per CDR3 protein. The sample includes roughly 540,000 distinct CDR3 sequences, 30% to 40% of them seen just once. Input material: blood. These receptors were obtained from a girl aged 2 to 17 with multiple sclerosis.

CDR3 bases: TGTGCCAGCAGCAAGGGGACTGCAAGGAATTATGGCTACACCTTC. This gives the protein CASSKGTARNYGYTF. The chain employs TRBV11-2 and TRBJ1-2; perhaps TRBD1 as D (5 bases). The germline V and J ends were trimmed by 5 bases and 5 bases, with 18 bases remaining between them. The CDR3 has 15 residues. CDR1 SGHAT and CDR2 FQNNGV come from the germline V gene.

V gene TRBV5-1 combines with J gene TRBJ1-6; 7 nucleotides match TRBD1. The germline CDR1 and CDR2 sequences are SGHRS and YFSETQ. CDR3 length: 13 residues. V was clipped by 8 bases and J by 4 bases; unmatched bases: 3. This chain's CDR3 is CARTGSYNSPLHF. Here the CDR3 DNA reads TGCGCCAGGACAGGGAGTTATAATTCACCCCTCCACTTT.

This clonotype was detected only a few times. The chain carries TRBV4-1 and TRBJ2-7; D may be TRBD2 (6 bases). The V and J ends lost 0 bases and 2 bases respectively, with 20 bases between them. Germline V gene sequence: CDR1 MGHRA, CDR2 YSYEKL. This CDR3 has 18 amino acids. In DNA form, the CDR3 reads TGCGCCAGCAGCCAAGAGGACGCCGGGACTTTCCCCCCCTACGAGCAGTACTTC. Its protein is CASSQEDAGTFPPYEQYF.

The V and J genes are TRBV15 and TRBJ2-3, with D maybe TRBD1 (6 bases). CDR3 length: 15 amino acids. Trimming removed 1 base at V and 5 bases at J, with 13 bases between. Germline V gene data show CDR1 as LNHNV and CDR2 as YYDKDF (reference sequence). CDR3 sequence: CATSRGQVRGDTQYF. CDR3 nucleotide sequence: TGTGCCACCAGCAGAGGACAGGTTCGAGGAGATACGCAGTATTTT.

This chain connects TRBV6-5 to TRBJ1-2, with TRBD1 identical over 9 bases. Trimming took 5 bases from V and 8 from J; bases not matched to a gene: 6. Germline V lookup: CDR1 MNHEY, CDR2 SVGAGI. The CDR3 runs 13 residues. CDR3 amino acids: CASSRGTGPGYTF. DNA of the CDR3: TGTGCCAGCAGTCGAGGGACAGGGCCCGGCTACACCTTC.

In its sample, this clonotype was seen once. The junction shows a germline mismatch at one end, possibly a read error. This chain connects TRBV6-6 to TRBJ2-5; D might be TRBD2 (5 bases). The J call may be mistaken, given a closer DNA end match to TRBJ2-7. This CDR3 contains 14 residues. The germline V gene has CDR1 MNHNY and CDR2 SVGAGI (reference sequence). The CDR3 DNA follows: TGTGCCGGCAGACCCCCTAGCACCGTCCACGAGCAGTACTTC. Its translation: CAGRPPSTVHEQYF.

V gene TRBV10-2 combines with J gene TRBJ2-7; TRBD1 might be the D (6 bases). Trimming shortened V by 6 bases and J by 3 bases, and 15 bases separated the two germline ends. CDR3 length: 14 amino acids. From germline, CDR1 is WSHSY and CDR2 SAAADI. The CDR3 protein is CASSAGAIHYEQYF. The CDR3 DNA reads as TGCGCCAGCAGCGCAGGGGCCATCCACTACGAGCAGTACTTC.

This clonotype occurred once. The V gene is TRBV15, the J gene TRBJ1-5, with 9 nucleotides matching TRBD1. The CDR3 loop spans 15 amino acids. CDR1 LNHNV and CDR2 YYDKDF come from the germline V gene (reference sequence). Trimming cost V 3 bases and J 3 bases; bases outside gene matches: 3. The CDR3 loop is CATSSGTGTNQPQHF. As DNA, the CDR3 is TGTGCCACCAGCAGCGGGACAGGGACCAATCAGCCCCAGCATTTT.